This T cell receptor beta chain comes out of a study of shared clonotypes between healthy human individuals. General study findings and limits: Clonotype sharing among donors likely depends on sequencing depth.

Comments on this clone: Its specificity is unknown.

CDR1 SEHNR and CDR2 FQNEAQ come from the germline V gene (reference sequence). The V gene end was trimmed by 5 bases and the J gene end by 8 bases; junction bases not matched to a gene: 14. This CDR3 has 16 amino acids. Source study methods: Filtering differed because ImmunoSEQ produced junction-only sequences that carried no quality scores. Only in-frame clones appear in the TCRdb table, and some are missing; sequencing was by immunoSEQ multiplex PCR. V and J calls and clone size are those listed in that table; D and trimming were worked out from the DNA. The data contain about 470,000 clones, around 79% of them singletons.

This TCR derives from a woman aged 40 to 55 in good health. Some clones in this sample may be carry-over from other donors' samples. Sequenced material: PBMCs. This chain joins TRBV7-9 and TRBJ2-2; 7 nucleotides line up with TRBD2. The CDR3 nucleotides are TGTGCCAGCAGCCTAGGGTCTAGCGGACCCCCAGGGGAGCTGTTTTTT. Translated: CASSLGSSGPPGELFF.